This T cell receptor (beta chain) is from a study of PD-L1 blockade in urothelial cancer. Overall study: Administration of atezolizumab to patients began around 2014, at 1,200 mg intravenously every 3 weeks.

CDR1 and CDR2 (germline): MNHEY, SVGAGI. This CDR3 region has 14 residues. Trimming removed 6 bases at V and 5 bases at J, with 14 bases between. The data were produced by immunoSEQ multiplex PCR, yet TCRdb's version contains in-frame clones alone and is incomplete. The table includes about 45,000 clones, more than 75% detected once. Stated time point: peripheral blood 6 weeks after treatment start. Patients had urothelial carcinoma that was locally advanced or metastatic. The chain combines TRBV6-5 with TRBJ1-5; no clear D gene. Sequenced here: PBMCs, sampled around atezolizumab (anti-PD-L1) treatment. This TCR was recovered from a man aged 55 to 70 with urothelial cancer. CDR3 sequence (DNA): TGTGCCAGCAGCCCTTATGGCCGGGATCAGCCCCAGCATTTT. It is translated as CASSPYGRDQPQHF.